A single count supports the clone carrying this T cell receptor (beta chain). This CDR3 is 15 amino acids long. The J segment lost 2 bases and the V segment lost 5 bases, leaving 10 bases of the junction unmatched. Looked up from germline, CDR1 is SGHNT and CDR2 is YYREEE (reference sequence). This specimen comes from a study of blood T cell repertoires in COVID-19. Looking at the study overall: The United States, Italy and Spain provided the acute and convalescent COVID-19 samples. PBMCs, B-cell-depleted T cells, or T cells provided the cDNA or gDNA that made up the material.

As processed by the authors: For nucleated cells, counts were estimated from reference gene primer amplification. The method was immunoSEQ multiplex PCR; TCRdb's version includes in-frame clones alone and lacks a portion of them. Clone size and the V and J calls come from that table; the DNA yielded D and trimming. The table lists about 140,000 clones, around four fifths of them singletons, with roughly 3.9% in the top ten. This TCR was sampled from an elderly woman with acute or convalescent COVID-19. The genes are TRBV5-4 and TRBJ2-7; 7 bases are a match to TRBD1. Sample: peripheral blood. DNA for the CDR3: TGTGCCAGCAGACAGGACAGGTCTTCAGCCTACGAGCAGTACTTC. Encoded protein: CASRQDRSSAYEQYF.